This is a list of T cell receptor beta chains from one sample in a study of CD8 T cells in ankylosing spondylitis. TCRdb processed the 5' RACE reads anew with MiXCR; each CDR3 protein has one entry. The data contain around 250,000 distinct CDR3 sequences, about 10% of them singletons. Sample: blood, either unsorted or a sorted T cell fraction (not recorded which). These receptors were taken from a male donor with ankylosing spondylitis or in good health (not recorded which). Each CDR3 is given with its conserved first and last residue. Fields, in order: CDR3 DNA, CDR3 protein, V gene, J gene, D gene, clone size. A D gene is named only where the DNA matches it firmly. Only part of the rows carry a size: once, few, many, or a class if the clone is expanded.

TGTGCCAGCAGACGAGCGGCGGTCTCTGGAAACACCATATATTTT	CASRRAAVSGNTIYF	TRBV7-2	TRBJ1-3	.	many
TGTGCTAGTGGTTTGGTAGGCCGGGAGCAGTTCTTC	CASGLVGREQFF	TRBV12-5	TRBJ2-1	.	once
TGTGCCAGCAGTTTAGGTCTACAGTCCAATCAGCCCCAGCATTTT	CASSLGLQSNQPQHF	TRBV12-3/TRBV12-4	TRBJ1-5	.	.
TGTGCCACCAGCAGAGCTAGTGGCCTAGCGGGAGTTCGGATGTCGGATACGCAGTATTTT	CATSRASGLAGVRMSDTQYF	TRBV15	TRBJ2-3	TRBD2	many
TGTGCCACCAGCAGAGATCGGGTTAAGGGCCGGGAGCTGTTTTTT	CATSRDRVKGRELFF	TRBV15	TRBJ2-2	.	many
TGTGCCAGCAGCGACGGACTGATCACAGATACGCAGTATTTT	CASSDGLITDTQYF	TRBV7-2	TRBJ2-3	.	.
TGTGCCAGCAGTTTAGGAGGGGACCCAACCCTACGGACTTTCTTT	CASSLGGDPTLRTFF	TRBV12-3/TRBV12-4	TRBJ1-1	.	many
TGCAGTGTGGTTGGGGGACTAGCGGGGGAAACAGATACGCAGTATTTT	CSVVGGLAGETDTQYF	TRBV20-1	TRBJ2-3	TRBD2	many
TGTGCCAGCAATCCAGGACTAGCGGGGTCCCAAGAGACCCAGTACTTC	CASNPGLAGSQETQYF	TRBV12-3/TRBV12-4	TRBJ2-5	TRBD2	few
TGCGCCAGCAGCACGCAGGACCTTGGGACCCAGTACTTC	CASSTQDLGTQYF	TRBV5-1	TRBJ2-5	.	many
TGCGCCAGCAGCCCGGATGGACAGGTCCACACAGATACGCAGTATTTT	CASSPDGQVHTDTQYF	TRBV5-1	TRBJ2-3	TRBD1	.
TGTGCCAGCAGCGGGGGGGCGGCGGGAAGCAATCAGCCCCAGCATTTT	CASSGGAAGSNQPQHF	TRBV7-2	TRBJ1-5	.	many
TGTGCCAGCCGACAAAGAGGGGGCAGGGCGGTGGTGTTCCCCTACGAGCAGTACTTC	CASRQRGGRAVVFPYEQYF	TRBV6-1	TRBJ2-7	TRBD1	many
TGCAGCGTTGTAGGGAGCAGCAATCAGCCCCAGCATTTT	CSVVGSSNQPQHF	TRBV29-1	TRBJ1-5	.	.
TGTGCCAGCAGCTTGATCAGGACAGGGACTCGAGAGCAGTACTTC	CASSLIRTGTREQYF	TRBV5-8	TRBJ2-7	TRBD1	many
TGCGCCAGCAGCCCCTATACTAGCGGGGGATTCAATGAGCAGTTCTTC	CASSPYTSGGFNEQFF	TRBV5-1	TRBJ2-1	TRBD2	many
TGTGCCATCAGTGAACTAGCGGGAGGGCCCGATGAGCAGTTCTTC	CAISELAGGPDEQFF	TRBV10-3	TRBJ2-1	TRBD2	.
TGTGCCAGCAGCTTACTGGGGGACGGTTCCTACGAGCAGTACTTC	CASSLLGDGSYEQYF	TRBV7-6	TRBJ2-7	.	few
TGCAGTGCCATTGAGAGGGACTTGAATACCTACAATGAGCAGTTCTTC	CSAIERDLNTYNEQFF	TRBV20-1	TRBJ2-1	.	many
TGTGCCAGCAGCCACCTCGAAGAAGGGAGGGCGGGGGCTTTCTTT	CASSHLEEGRAGAFF	TRBV3-1	TRBJ1-1	.	many
TGCAGTGCTAGTTCTGGCACACTGAACACTGAAGCTTTCTTT	CSASSGTLNTEAFF	TRBV20-1	TRBJ1-1	.	few
TGTGCCAGCAGCCCGGGACTAGCGTCGGAGACCCAGTACTTC	CASSPGLASETQYF	TRBV13	TRBJ2-5	TRBD2	many
TGTGCCAGCAGCGTAGATGGGAACAGTCTGACTAACTATGGCTACACCTTC	CASSVDGNSLTNYGYTF	TRBV9	TRBJ1-2	.	.
TGTGCCAGCAGCTTAAGCTTCTCGGGACAGGGGTCCACTGAAGCTTTCTTT	CASSLSFSGQGSTEAFF	TRBV11-2	TRBJ1-1	TRBD1	few
TGTGCCAGCAGCAAAAAGGGTCCCCGGTTATCCTATGGCTACACCTTC	CASSKKGPRLSYGYTF	TRBV21-1	TRBJ1-2	.	many
TGTGCCAGCAGCTTAGACAGCTCTCATCAGCCCCAGCATTTT	CASSLDSSHQPQHF	TRBV7-9	TRBJ1-5	.	many
TGTGCCAGCAGCCAGGCCGGGACTAGCGGGTCCACAGATACGCAGTATTTT	CASSQAGTSGSTDTQYF	TRBV13	TRBJ2-3	TRBD2	few
TGTGCCAGCAGCCAAGATCTCTCGGGAGGGCCTTCAGATACGCAGTATTTT	CASSQDLSGGPSDTQYF	TRBV4-2	TRBJ2-3	TRBD2	many
TGTGCCAGCAGCTCCGAGCTAGCGGTAGAGACCCAGTACTTC	CASSSELAVETQYF	TRBV7-9	TRBJ2-5	TRBD2	many
TGTGCCAGCAGCGAACGGGGGGGGCCATTGGAGACCCAGTACTTC	CASSERGGPLETQYF	TRBV7-9	TRBJ2-5	TRBD2	.
TGTGCCAGCAGGTTTTTGGCGGGGTTGGCTGGAAACACCATATATTTT	CASRFLAGLAGNTIYF	TRBV2	TRBJ1-3	.	few
TGTGCCACCGTTGTGGGGGAGCTGGGGGCCAACGTCCTGACTTTC	CATVVGELGANVLTF	TRBV6-1	TRBJ2-6	.	.
TGCAGCGTCCGGACAGGGGGGGAGATGGAGCAGTTCTTC	CSVRTGGEMEQFF	TRBV29-1	TRBJ2-1	TRBD1	.
TGTGCCAGCAGCTCAGGACAGGGGGTGCACAATGAGCAGTTCTTC	CASSSGQGVHNEQFF	TRBV7-2	TRBJ2-1	TRBD1	.
TGTGCCTGGAGTGTACTTGCGGGAGGCACAGATACGCAGTATTTT	CAWSVLAGGTDTQYF	TRBV30	TRBJ2-3	TRBD2	few
TGTGCCAGCAGCCAAGATGGGGGACAGGGTACCTACGAGCAGTACTTC	CASSQDGGQGTYEQYF	TRBV3-1	TRBJ2-7	TRBD1	many
TGCTCATCAGGGAGGGGCGGCAATCAGCCCCAGCATTTT	CSSGRGGNQPQHF	TRBV28	TRBJ1-5	.	many
TGCGCCAGCAGCCAGACGTTCGGCTACAATGAGCAGTTCTTC	CASSQTFGYNEQFF	TRBV5-1	TRBJ2-1	.	many
TGCAGTGCACCGAGCCAGAGGGGGGGCTCCTACAATGAGCAGTTCTTC	CSAPSQRGGSYNEQFF	TRBV20-1	TRBJ2-1	.	many
TGTGCCAGCAGTCCGGGACTAGGGGGAGGAGAGACCCAGTACTTC	CASSPGLGGGETQYF	TRBV6-1	TRBJ2-5	TRBD2	few
TGTGCCAGATTTTCTTCTGGGGCCAACGTCCTGACTTTC	CARFSSGANVLTF	TRBV2	TRBJ2-6	.	few
TGCAGTGCTGGTCGGTACTTCGAGCAGTACTTC	CSAGRYFEQYF	TRBV20-1	TRBJ2-7	.	many
TGCAGCGGGGGACCCGCTAACTATGGCTACACCTTC	CSGGPANYGYTF	TRBV29-1	TRBJ1-2	.	.
TGTGCCAGCAGCCTGCCCGGGGCCGTGACAGATACGCAGTATTTT	CASSLPGAVTDTQYF	TRBV28	TRBJ2-3	.	many
TGTGCCAGCAGCTTCGGAACACACGAGCAGTACTTC	CASSFGTHEQYF	TRBV7-9	TRBJ2-7	.	few
TGTGCCAGCAGAGGAGACAGAGACACAGATACGCAGTATTTT	CASRGDRDTDTQYF	TRBV12-3/TRBV12-4	TRBJ2-3	.	many
TGTGCCAGCAGTTTCGCAGGAAACTCCTACGAGCAGTACTTC	CASSFAGNSYEQYF	TRBV12-3/TRBV12-4	TRBJ2-7	.	many